A single sample gave rise to the 6 T cell receptor beta chains below, sequenced in a study of regulatory T cells in long-lasting Graves disease. Time point meaning: newly diagnosed GD, antithyroid drugs for less than 3 months. From PBMCs, RNA was extracted and then used to make the TCR library. Building the TCR beta libraries relied on iRepertoire HTBI primers, and CDR3 regions underwent Arm-PCR. TCRdb reprocessed the multiplex PCR reads with MiXCR, giving one entry per CDR3 protein. The table shows hundreds of thousands of distinct CDR3 sequences, with 15% to 17% occurring only once. This specimen was peripheral blood mononuclear cells (PBMCs), taken at new diagnosis, from a patient treated with antithyroid drugs. The receptors here all came from a female donor with Graves disease.

This clonotype was detected many times. V is TRBV7-8 and J is TRBJ1-2; unclear D gene. The CDR3 is made up of 14 amino acids. V was clipped by 10 bases and J by 1 base, with 16 bases between them. Germline lookup yields CDR1 SGHVS and CDR2 FQNEAQ. This CDR3 is CAIHTVPFNYGYTF. Here the CDR3 DNA reads TGTGCCATCCATACTGTTCCCTTTAACTATGGCTACACCTTC.

Ten or more counts support this clonotype. This sequence joins TRBV2 and TRBJ2-3; D is perhaps TRBD1 (5 bases). The CDR3 extends over 15 amino acids. Germline loops: CDR1 SNHLY, CDR2 FYNNEI. With 3 bases removed from V and 3 bases from J, the gap between germline ends came to 13 bases. The CDR3 nucleotides read TGTGCCAGCAGTGATTGGGGCTGGAGAACAGATACGCAGTATTTT. Protein product: CASSDWGWRTDTQYF.

This sequence joins TRBV7-2 and TRBJ1-3; TRBD1 matches at 7 bases. The CDR3 sequence is 18 residues long. The ends lost 1 base at V and 0 bases at J; junction bases unmatched: 9. The germline gives CDR1 SGHTA, CDR2 FQGNSA. This CDR3 is CASSLGLRDRASGNTIYF. For the CDR3, the DNA is TGTGCCAGCAGCTTAGGTCTCCGGGACAGAGCCTCTGGAAACACCATATATTTT.

This clonotype appeared a few times. The rearrangement uses TRBV12-3 or TRBV12-4 and TRBJ2-1; D is unresolved. The CDR3 runs 15 residues. V was shortened by 4 bases and J by 4 bases, with 14 bases between the two germline ends. DNA for the CDR3: TGTGCCAGCAGTTCATCGGCTTTAAATTACAATGAGCAGTTCTTC. This translates into CASSSSALNYNEQFF.

This clonotype was observed many times. This chain joins TRBV29-1 and TRBJ2-5; TRBD1 is a possible D gene (5 bases). V was clipped by 7 bases and J by 2 bases, with 8 bases between them. Germline V CDR1 and CDR2: SQVTM, ANQGSEA. The CDR3 consists of 11 residues. In nucleotides, the CDR3 is TGCAGCGGGACACCTCAAGAGACCCAGTACTTC. This sequence encodes CSGTPQETQYF.

The chain joins TRBV5-5 to TRBJ2-6; D unresolved. CDR1 SGHKS and CDR2 YYEKEE come from the germline V gene (reference sequence). The CDR3 runs 17 residues. V lost 1 base and J lost 0, with 11 bases in between. CDR3 protein: CASSLSVQSSGANVLTF. Written as DNA, the CDR3 is TGTGCCAGCAGCTTGTCGGTGCAGAGCTCTGGGGCCAACGTCCTGACTTTC.